This T cell receptor (beta chain) was found in a study of T cell responses to AZD1222 COVID-19 vaccine. CDR1 is MNHEY and CDR2 is SVGEGT in the germline V gene. The length of the CDR3 is 14 residues. Trimming removed 4 bases at V and 2 bases at J, with 12 bases between. Findings of the study overall: Spike regions recognized by vaccine-associated CD4 TCRs spanned the protein, led by 160-218 and 743-854.

About this clone: Its specificity is not known.

Produced via immunoSEQ multiplex PCR; TCRdb's table is partial and in-frame only. Here the sample spans 120,000 to 150,000 clones, around nine tenths being singletons. The rearrangement joins TRBV6-2 or TRBV6-3 to TRBJ2-7; D might be TRBD1 (6 bases). The sequence derives from an adult in good health. The sequenced sample was peripheral blood, obtained on day 0 of AZD1222 vaccination. The CDR3 is CASSWTGDTYEQYF. DNA for the CDR3: TGTGCCAGCAGTTGGACCGGGGACACCTACGAGCAGTACTTC.